The rows below give T cell receptor beta chains drawn from one sample of a study of long-term antiretroviral therapy in people with HIV. Produced via immunoSEQ multiplex PCR; TCRdb's table is partial and in-frame only. There are 17,000 or so clones in the sample; 81% occur only once, and approximately 9.1% lies in the top ten. The sample was unsorted PBMCs, taken 0.3 years after starting antiretroviral therapy. The receptors stem from a young man with HIV. The CDR3 runs from the conserved cysteine through the conserved F or W. Fields, in order: clone size, V gene, J gene, D gene, CDR3 DNA, CDR3 protein. A D gene is named only where the DNA matches it firmly. The size field is filled for only some rows; it gives once, few, many or a size class.

NA	TRBV6-1	TRBJ1-1	NA	TGTGCCAGCAGTGGTAGGGTAAACACTGAAGCTTTCTTT	CASSGRVNTEAFF
once	TRBV5-6	TRBJ1-1	NA	TGTGCCAGCAGCTATCTGATGACGAACACTGAAGCTTTCTTT	CASSYLMTNTEAFF
NA	TRBV2	TRBJ2-2	NA	TGTGCCAGCAGTGAAGCGGGCGGTTCTGCCGGGGAGCTGTTTTTT	CASSEAGGSAGELFF
NA	TRBV7-3	TRBJ1-1	NA	TGTGCCAGCAGCTTAGCAACGAACACTGAAGCTTTCTTT	CASSLATNTEAFF
few	TRBV4-1	TRBJ1-5	NA	TGCGCCAGCAGCCAAGGTTTAGGGGCAGTTAGTCCCCAGCATTTT	CASSQGLGAVSPQHF
NA	TRBV14	TRBJ2-5	TRBD2	TGTGCCAGCAGCCAACCCCCTTTAGCGGGGAAAGAGACCCAGTACTTC	CASSQPPLAGKETQYF
NA	TRBV19	TRBJ2-1	TRBD1	TGTGCCAGTAGCCTCAGGGGGCGGATTCCCTACAATGAGCAGTTCTTC	CASSLRGRIPYNEQFF
NA	TRBV2	TRBJ1-1	NA	TGTGCCAGCAGGGGACGGGAAGATGAAGCTTTCTTT	CASRGREDEAFF
NA	TRBV6-5	TRBJ2-1	NA	TGTGCCAGCAGTTACTCGGGGGTGTTGGATGAGCAGTTCTTC	CASSYSGVLDEQFF
NA	TRBV9	TRBJ2-7	NA	TGTGCCAGCAGCGAATCGGGGCAAGACTACGAGCAGTACTTC	CASSESGQDYEQYF
few	TRBV30	TRBJ1-1	NA	TGTGCCTGGAGTGTACGGTTCCTCGGCAAAGAGAACACTGAAGCTTTCTTT	CAWSVRFLGKENTEAFF
NA	TRBV5-1	TRBJ1-1	TRBD1	TGCGCCAGCAGCTTCCGGGACAGGGCGACTGAAGCTTTCTTT	CASSFRDRATEAFF
few	TRBV11-3	TRBJ2-2	NA	TGTGCCAGCAGCTTGGACCAGGGGATCGGGGAGCTGTTTTTT	CASSLDQGIGELFF
NA	TRBV5-1	TRBJ2-7	NA	TGCGCCAGCAGCTCCCAGCAGTACGAGCAGTACTTC	CASSSQQYEQYF
NA	TRBV10-3	TRBJ2-3	NA	TGTGCCATCAGTGAAGTGGGAACAGATACGCAGTATTTT	CAISEVGTDTQYF